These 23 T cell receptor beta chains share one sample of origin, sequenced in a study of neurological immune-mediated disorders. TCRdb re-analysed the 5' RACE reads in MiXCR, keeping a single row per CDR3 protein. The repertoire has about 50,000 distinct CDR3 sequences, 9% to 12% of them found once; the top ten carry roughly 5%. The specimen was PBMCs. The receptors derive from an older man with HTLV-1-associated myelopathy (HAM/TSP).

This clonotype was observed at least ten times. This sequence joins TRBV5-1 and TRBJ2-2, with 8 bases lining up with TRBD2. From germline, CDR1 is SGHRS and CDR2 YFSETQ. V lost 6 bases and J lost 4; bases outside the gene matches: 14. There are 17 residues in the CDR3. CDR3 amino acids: CASTRLQAGARTGELFF. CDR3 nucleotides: TGCGCCAGCACCCGACTACAAGCGGGAGCGCGCACCGGGGAGCTGTTTTTT.

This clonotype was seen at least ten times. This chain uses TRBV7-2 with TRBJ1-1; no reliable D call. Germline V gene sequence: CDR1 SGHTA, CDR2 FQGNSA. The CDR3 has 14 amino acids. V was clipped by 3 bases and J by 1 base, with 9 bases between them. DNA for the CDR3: TGTGCCAGCAGCTTTTATTCAGCGAACACTGAAGCTTTCTTT. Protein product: CASSFYSANTEAFF. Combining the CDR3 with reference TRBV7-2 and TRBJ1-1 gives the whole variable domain GAGVSQSPSNKVTEKGKDVELRCDPISGHTALYWYRQSLGQGLEFLIYFQGNSAPDKSGLPSDRFSAERTGGSVSTLTIQRTQQEDSAVYLCASSFYSANTEAFFGQGTRLTVV.

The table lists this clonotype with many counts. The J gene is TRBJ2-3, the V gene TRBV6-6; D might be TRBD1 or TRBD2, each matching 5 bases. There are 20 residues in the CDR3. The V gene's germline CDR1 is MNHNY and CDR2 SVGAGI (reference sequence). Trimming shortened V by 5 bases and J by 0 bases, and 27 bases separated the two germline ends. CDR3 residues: CASSPGGSGVRTISTDTQYF. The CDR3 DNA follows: TGTGCCAGCAGTCCTGGGGGATCTGGTGTCCGGACGATTAGCACAGATACGCAGTATTTT.

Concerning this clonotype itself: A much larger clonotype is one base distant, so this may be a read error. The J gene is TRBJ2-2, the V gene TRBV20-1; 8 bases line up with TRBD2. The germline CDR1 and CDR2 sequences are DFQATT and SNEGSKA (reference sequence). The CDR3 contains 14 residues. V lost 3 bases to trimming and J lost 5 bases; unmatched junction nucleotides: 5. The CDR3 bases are TGCAGTGCTAGTCAGCGGGAGTTTACCGGGGAGCTGTTTTTT. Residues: CSASQREFTGELFF.

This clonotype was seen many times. As DNA, the CDR3 is TGTGCCAGCAGCTTCCAGGCGTTCGGGGCCAACGTCCTGACTTTC. It yields the protein CASSFQAFGANVLTF. The chain recombines TRBV7-2 with TRBJ2-6; D gene uncertain. Trimming took 3 bases from V and 4 from J, leaving 10 bases between them. CDR1 is SGHTA and CDR2 is FQGNSA in the germline V gene. The CDR3 is 15 residues long.

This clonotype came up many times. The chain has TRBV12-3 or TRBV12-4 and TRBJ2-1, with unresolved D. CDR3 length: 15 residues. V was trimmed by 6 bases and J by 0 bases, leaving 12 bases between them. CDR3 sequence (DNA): TGTGCCAGCAGAGATCAGAGCGTCTCCTACAATGAGCAGTTCTTC. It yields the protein CASRDQSVSYNEQFF.

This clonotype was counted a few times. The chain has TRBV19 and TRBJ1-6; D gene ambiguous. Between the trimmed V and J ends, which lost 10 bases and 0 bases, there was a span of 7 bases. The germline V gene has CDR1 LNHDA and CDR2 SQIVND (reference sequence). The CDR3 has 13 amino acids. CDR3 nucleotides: TGTGCCACGAAAAGCTCCTATAATTCACCCCTCCACTTT. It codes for CATKSSYNSPLHF.

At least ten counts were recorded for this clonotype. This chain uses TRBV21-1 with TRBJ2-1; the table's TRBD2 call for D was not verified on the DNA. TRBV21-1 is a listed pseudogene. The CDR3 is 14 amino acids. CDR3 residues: CASSKGREGDEQFF. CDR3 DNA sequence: TGTGCCAGCAGCAAAGGGCGGGAGGGAGATGAGCAGTTCTTC.

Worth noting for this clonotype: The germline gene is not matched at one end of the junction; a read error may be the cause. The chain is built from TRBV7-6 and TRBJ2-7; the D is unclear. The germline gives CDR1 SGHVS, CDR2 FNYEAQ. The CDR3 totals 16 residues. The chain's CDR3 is CDSSLVYAGDSYEQYF. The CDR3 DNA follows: TGTGACAGCAGCTTAGTGTATGCAGGCGATTCCTACGAGCAGTACTTC.

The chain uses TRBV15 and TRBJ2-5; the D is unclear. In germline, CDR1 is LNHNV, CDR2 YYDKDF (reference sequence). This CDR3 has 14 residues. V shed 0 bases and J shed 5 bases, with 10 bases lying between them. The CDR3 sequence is CATSRDPKIETQYF. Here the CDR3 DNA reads TGTGCCACCAGCAGAGATCCTAAGATCGAGACCCAGTACTTC.

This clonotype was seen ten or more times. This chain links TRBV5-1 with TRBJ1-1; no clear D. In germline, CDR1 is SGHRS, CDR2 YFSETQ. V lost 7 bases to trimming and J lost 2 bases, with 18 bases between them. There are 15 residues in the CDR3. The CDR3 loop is CASGMSGAVNTEAFF. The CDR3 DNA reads TGCGCCAGCGGTATGAGCGGAGCAGTTAACACTGAAGCTTTCTTT.

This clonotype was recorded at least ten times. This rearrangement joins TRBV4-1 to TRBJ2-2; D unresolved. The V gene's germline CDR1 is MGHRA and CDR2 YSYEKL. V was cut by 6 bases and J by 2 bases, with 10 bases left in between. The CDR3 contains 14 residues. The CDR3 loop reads CASRGGANTGELFF. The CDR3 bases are TGCGCCAGCAGGGGCGGAGCTAACACCGGGGAGCTGTTTTTT.

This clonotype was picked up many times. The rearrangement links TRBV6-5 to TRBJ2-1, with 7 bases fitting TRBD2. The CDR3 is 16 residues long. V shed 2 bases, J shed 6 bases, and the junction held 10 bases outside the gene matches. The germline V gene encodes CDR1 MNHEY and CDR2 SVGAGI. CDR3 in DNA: TGTGCCAGCAGTTACGATGCTAGCGGAGGGGTCAATGAGCAGTTCTTC. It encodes CASSYDASGGVNEQFF.

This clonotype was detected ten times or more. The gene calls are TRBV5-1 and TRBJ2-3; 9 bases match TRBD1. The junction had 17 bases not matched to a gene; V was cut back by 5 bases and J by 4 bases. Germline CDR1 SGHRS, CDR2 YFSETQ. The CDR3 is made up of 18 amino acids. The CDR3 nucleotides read TGCGCCAGCAGTTCCGGGACAGGGTATGGAGAGGGAGCAGATACGCAGTATTTT. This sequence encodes CASSSGTGYGEGADTQYF.

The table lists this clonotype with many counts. As DNA, the CDR3 is TGTGCCAGCAGCCGGACCGGGACTAGCGGATCCGGAGAGCAGTTCTTC. Translating it yields CASSRTGTSGSGEQFF. The chain is built from TRBV3-1 and TRBJ2-1; 11 nucleotides agree with TRBD2. This CDR3 comprises 16 residues. V shed 4 bases and J 10 bases; nucleotides not matched to a gene: 12. In germline, CDR1 is LGHDT, CDR2 YNNKEL (reference sequence).

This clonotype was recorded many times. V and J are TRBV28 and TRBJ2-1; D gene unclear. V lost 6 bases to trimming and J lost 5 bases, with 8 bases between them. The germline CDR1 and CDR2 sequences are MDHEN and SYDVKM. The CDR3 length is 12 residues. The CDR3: CASSKQNNEQFF. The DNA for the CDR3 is TGTGCCAGCAGCAAACAGAACAATGAGCAGTTCTTC.

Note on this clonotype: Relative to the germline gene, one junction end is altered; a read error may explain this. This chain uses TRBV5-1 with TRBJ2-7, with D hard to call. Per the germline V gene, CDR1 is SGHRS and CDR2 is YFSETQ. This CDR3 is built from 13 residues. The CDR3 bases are TGCGCCAGCGGCTTGGGCCAGTCCTACGAGCAGTACTTC. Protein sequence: CASGLGQSYEQYF.

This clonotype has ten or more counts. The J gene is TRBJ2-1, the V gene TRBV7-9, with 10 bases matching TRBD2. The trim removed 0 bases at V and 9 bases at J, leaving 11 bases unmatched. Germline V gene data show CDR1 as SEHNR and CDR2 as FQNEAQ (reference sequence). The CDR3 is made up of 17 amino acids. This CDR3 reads CASSLAHSTSGMGEQFF. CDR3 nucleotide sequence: TGTGCCAGCAGCTTAGCCCACTCTACTAGCGGGATGGGTGAGCAGTTCTTC.

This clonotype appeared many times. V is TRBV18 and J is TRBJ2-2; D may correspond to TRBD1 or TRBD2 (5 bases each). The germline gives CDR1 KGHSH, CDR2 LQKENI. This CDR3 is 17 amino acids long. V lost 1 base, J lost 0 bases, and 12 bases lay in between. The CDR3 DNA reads TGTGCCAGCTCACCACTACCGGGACCGACGAACACCGGGGAGCTGTTTTTT. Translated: CASSPLPGPTNTGELFF.

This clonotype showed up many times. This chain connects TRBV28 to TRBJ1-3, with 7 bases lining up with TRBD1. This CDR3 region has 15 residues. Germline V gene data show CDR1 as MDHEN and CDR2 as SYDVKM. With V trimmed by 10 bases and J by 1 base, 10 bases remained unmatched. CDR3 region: CATAGQSLSGNTIYF. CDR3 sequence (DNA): TGTGCCACCGCGGGACAGAGCTTATCTGGAAACACCATATATTTT.

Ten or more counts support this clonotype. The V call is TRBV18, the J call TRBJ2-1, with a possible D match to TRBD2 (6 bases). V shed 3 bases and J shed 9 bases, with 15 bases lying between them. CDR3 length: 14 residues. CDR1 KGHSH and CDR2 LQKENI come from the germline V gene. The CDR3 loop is CASSPAGRSSEQFF. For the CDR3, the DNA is TGTGCCAGCTCACCGGCGGGAAGGTCGAGTGAGCAGTTCTTC.

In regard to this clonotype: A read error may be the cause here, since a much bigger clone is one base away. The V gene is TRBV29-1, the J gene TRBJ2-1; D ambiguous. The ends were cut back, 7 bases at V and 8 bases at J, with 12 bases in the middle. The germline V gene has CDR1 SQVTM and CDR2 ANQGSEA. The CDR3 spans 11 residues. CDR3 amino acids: CSDRIDHEQFF. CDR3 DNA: TGCAGCGACAGAATCGACCATGAGCAGTTCTTC.

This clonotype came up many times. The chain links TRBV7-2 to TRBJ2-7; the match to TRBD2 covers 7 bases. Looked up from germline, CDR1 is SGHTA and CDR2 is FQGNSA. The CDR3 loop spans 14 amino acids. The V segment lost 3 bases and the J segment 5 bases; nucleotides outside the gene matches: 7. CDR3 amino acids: CASSLAGASNEQYF. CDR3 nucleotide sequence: TGTGCCAGCAGCTTGGCGGGAGCTAGTAACGAGCAGTACTTC.